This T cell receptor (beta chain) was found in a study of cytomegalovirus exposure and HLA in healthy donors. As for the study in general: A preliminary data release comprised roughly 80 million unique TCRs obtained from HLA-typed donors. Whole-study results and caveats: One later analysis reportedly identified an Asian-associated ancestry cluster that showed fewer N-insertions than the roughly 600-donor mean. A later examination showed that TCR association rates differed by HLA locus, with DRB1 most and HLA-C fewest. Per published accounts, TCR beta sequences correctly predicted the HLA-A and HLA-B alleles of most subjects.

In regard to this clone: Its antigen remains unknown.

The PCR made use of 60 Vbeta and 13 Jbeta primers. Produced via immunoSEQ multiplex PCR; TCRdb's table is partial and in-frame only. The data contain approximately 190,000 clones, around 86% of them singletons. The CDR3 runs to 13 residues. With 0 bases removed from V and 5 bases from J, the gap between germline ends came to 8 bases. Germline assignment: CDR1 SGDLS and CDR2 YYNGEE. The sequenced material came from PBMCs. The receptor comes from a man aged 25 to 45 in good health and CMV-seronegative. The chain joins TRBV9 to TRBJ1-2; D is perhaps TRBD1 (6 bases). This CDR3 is CASSVEGVYGYTF. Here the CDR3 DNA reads TGTGCCAGCAGCGTAGAGGGGGTTTATGGCTACACCTTC.